The 8 T cell receptor beta chains below come from one sample, sequenced in a study of T cell responses to AZD1222 COVID-19 vaccine. The protocol was immunoSEQ multiplex PCR, while the TCRdb copy is restricted to in-frame clones and leaves out a portion. The table includes about 150,000 clones, about 88% detected once. Here the sequenced sample was peripheral blood, taken on day 0 of AZD1222 vaccination. The receptor set was obtained from an adult in good health.

J is TRBJ2-5 and V is TRBV7-6; 8 bases are a match to TRBD2. The CDR3 has 16 amino acids. Germline CDR1 and CDR2: SGHVS and FNYEAQ. The J segment lost 5 bases and the V segment lost 0 bases, leaving 8 bases of the junction unmatched. The CDR3, as DNA: TGTGCCAGCAGCTTAGCTTCAGCGGGGGCGGGGGAGACCCAGTACTTC. Translating gives CASSLASAGAGETQYF.

In this sample, this clone turned up once. CDR3 in DNA: TGTGCCAGCAGCTTACAACCTCAATTTAATGAAAAACTGTTTTTT. Translating it yields CASSLQPQFNEKLFF. This sequence joins TRBV7-2 and TRBJ1-4; D gene uncertain. Germline values: CDR1 SGHTA, CDR2 FQGNSA. Trimming removed 2 bases at V and 4 bases at J, with 11 bases between. The CDR3 runs to 15 residues.

V usage is TRBV3-1 (or the pseudogene TRBV3-2) and J usage is TRBJ1-1, with D hard to call. This CDR3 spans 14 amino acids. Trimming removed 3 bases from V and 5 bases from J, with 13 bases in between. CDR1 is LGHDT and CDR2 is YNNKEL in the germline V gene (reference sequence). The CDR3 loop reads CASSHALTGTEAFF. In nucleotides, the CDR3 is TGTGCCAGCAGCCACGCTTTGACGGGTACTGAAGCTTTCTTT.

This clone was counted a few times. V gene TRBV29-1 combines with J gene TRBJ1-2, with a weak D call TRBD1 (5 bases). The germline V gene has CDR1 SQVTM and CDR2 ANQGSEA. The CDR3 covers 12 residues. V dropped 7 bases and J dropped 6 bases, with 15 bases sitting between them. CDR3 in amino acids: CSARGEVDGYTF. The CDR3 region has the DNA TGCAGCGCCCGAGGGGAGGTCGATGGCTACACCTTC.

The chain uses TRBV2 and TRBJ2-7, with D possibly matching TRBD2 (6 bases). The CDR3 has 15 residues. Germline V lookup: CDR1 SNHLY, CDR2 FYNNEI. V lost 4 bases and J 2 bases, leaving 15 bases between the germline ends. In DNA, the CDR3 is TGTGCCAGCAGTGGAGGGACTCCGGGCGCCTACGAGCAGTACTTC. It specifies CASSGGTPGAYEQYF. Drawing the rest from reference TRBV2 and TRBJ2-7, the complete variable domain is EPEVTQTPSHQVTQMGQEVILRCVPISNHLYFYWYRQILGQKVEFLVSFYNNEISEKSEIFDDQFSVERPDGSNFTLKIRSTKLEDSAMYFCASSGGTPGAYEQYFGPGTRLTVT.

In its sample, this clone was seen a few times. This chain joins TRBV28 and TRBJ2-1; weak D call: TRBD1 (6 bases). The CDR3 totals 15 residues. V lost 5 bases to trimming and J lost 2 bases, with 13 bases between them. Germline V gives CDR1 MDHEN, CDR2 SYDVKM. Here the CDR3 DNA reads TGTGCCAGCAGTCGACAAGGGGGACCCTACAATGAGCAGTTCTTC. It encodes CASSRQGGPYNEQFF.

The chain uses TRBV13 and TRBJ2-6; a possible D gene is TRBD1 (6 bases). Germline assignment: CDR1 PRHDT and CDR2 FYEKMQ (reference sequence). This CDR3 has 17 residues. The V end was cut by 5 bases, the J end by 1 base, with 15 bases between. The CDR3 region is CASSPSNRVSGANVLTF. The DNA for the CDR3 is TGTGCCAGCAGCCCCTCAAACAGGGTTTCTGGGGCCAACGTCCTGACTTTC.

The CDR3: CSVDSGLGQPQHF. The CDR3 DNA reads as TGCAGCGTTGACTCGGGGTTGGGGCAGCCCCAGCATTTT. This chain connects TRBV29-1 to TRBJ1-5; D is ambiguous. The V end was cut by 3 bases, the J end by 7 bases, with 13 bases between. The CDR3 runs to 13 residues. Germline V gene data show CDR1 as SQVTM and CDR2 as ANQGSEA.